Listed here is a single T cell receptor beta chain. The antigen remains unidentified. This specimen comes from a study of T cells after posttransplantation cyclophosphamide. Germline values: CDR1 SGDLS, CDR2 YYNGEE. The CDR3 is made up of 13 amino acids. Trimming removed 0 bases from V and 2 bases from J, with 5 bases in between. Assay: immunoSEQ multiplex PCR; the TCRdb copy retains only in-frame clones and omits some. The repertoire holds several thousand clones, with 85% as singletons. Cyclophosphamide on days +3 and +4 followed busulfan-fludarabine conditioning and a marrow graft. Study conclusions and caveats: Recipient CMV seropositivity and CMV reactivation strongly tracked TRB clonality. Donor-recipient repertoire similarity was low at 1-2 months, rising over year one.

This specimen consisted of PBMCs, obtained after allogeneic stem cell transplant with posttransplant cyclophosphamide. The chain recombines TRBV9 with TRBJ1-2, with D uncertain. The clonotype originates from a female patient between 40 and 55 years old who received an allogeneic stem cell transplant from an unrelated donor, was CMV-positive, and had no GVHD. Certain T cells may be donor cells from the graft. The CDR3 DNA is TGTGCCAGCAGCGTAGGACAAAACTATGGCTACACCTTC. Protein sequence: CASSVGQNYGYTF.